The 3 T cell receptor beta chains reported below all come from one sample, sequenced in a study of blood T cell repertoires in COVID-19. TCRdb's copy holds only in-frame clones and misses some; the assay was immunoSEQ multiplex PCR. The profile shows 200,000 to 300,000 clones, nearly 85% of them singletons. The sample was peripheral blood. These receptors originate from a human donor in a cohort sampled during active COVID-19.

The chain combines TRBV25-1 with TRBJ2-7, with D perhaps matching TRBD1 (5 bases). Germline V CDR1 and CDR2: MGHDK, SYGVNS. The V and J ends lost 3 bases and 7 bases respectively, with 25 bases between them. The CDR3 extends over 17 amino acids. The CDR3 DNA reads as TGTGCCAGCAGTGATGCCGGTACAGGATGGGGTAAAAGGGAGCAGTACTTC. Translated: CASSDAGTGWGKREQYF.

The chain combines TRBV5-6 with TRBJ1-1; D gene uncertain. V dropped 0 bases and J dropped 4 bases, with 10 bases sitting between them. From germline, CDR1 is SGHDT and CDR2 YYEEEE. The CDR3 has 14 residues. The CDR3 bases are TGTGCCAGCAGCTTGGCCCCTTGGGCCACTGAAGCTTTCTTT. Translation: CASSLAPWATEAFF.

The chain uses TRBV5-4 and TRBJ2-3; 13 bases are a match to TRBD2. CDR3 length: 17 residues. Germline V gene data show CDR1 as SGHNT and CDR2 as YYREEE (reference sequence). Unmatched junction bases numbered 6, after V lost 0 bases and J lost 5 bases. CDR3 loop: CASSLVRTSGGGDTQYF. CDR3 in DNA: TGTGCCAGCAGCTTGGTTAGGACTAGCGGGGGTGGAGATACGCAGTATTTT.